This T cell receptor beta chain was sequenced in a study of blood T cell repertoires in COVID-19. Germline V gene sequence: CDR1 MNHEY, CDR2 SVGEGT. The trim removed 5 bases at V and 2 bases at J, leaving 7 bases unmatched. This CDR3 is built from 15 residues. The method was immunoSEQ multiplex PCR; TCRdb's version includes in-frame clones alone and lacks a portion of them. The table shows a few hundred thousand clones, with 85% to 90% occurring only once. What was sequenced was peripheral blood. V and J are TRBV6-2 or TRBV6-3 and TRBJ2-5; 8 bases align to TRBD1. The TCR comes from a woman aged 50 to 60 with COVID-19, enrolled during active disease. The CDR3, as DNA: TGTGCCAGCAGTGTTCGACAGGGGTCTCAAGAGACCCAGTACTTC. It is translated as CASSVRQGSQETQYF.